This record looks at one T cell receptor beta chain sequence and its context. What it recognizes is unknown. The record originates from a study of cytomegalovirus exposure and HLA in healthy donors. The study's findings and limits: In a later analysis, across HLA loci, associated TCR counts were highest for DRB1, lowest for HLA-C. Previously analyzed data showed that most TCR beta V segments were productive at a frequency of about 90% or about 30%.

All the people who gave samples were healthy bone marrow donors. In the PCR, 60 Vbeta and 13 Jbeta primers were used. Using immunoSEQ multiplex PCR, the repertoire was profiled, and TCRdb retains in-frame clones only, with some absent. The table lists around 170,000 clones, roughly 80% of them singletons. This clonotype originated in a male donor in good health and CMV-seronegative. Sequencing used PBMCs.

Here the CDR3 DNA reads TGTGCCAGCAGCGCTCGACAGGGCGGCACAGATACGCAGTATTTT. Residues: CASSARQGGTDTQYF. The chain is built from TRBV9 and TRBJ2-3, with TRBD1 matching 7 bases. V gave up 3 bases and J gave up 1 base; unmatched junction bases: 5. The V gene's germline CDR1 is SGDLS and CDR2 YYNGEE. This CDR3 spans 15 amino acids.